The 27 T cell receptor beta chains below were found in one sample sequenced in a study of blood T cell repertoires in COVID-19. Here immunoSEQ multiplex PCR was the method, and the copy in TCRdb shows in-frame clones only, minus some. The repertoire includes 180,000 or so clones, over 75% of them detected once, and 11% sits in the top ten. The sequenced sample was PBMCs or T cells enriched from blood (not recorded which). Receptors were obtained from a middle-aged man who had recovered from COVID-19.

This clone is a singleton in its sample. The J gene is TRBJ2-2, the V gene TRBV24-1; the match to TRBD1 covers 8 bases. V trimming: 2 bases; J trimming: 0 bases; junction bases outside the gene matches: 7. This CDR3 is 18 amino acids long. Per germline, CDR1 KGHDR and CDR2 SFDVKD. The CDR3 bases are TGTGCCACCAGTGATTCGCCCGGGACAGGAACGAACACCGGGGAGCTGTTTTTT. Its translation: CATSDSPGTGTNTGELFF.

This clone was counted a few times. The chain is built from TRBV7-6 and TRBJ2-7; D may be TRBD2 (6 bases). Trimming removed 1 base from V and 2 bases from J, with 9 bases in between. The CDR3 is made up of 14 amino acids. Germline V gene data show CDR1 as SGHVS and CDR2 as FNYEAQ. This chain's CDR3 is CASSLEPGAYEQYF. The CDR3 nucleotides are TGTGCCAGCAGCTTAGAGCCGGGGGCCTACGAGCAGTACTTC.

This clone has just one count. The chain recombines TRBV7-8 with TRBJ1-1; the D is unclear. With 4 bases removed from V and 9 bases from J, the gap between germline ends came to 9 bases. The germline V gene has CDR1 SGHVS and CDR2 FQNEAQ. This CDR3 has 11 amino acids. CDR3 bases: TGTGCCAGCAGCTCTGTTTATCAAGCTTTCTTT. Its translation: CASSSVYQAFF. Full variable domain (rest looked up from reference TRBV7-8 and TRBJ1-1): GAGVSQSPRYKVAKRGQDVALRCDPISGHVSLFWYQQALGQGPEFLTYFQNEAQLDKSGLPSDRFFAERPEGSVSTLKIQRTQQEDSAVYLCASSSVYQAFFGQGTRLTVV.

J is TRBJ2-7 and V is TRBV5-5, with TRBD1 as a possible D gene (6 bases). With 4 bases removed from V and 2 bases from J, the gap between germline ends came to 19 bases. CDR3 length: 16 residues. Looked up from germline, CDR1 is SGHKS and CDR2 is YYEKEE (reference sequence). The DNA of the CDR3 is TGTGCCAGCAGCGCCAGGTCCAGGGGTCCTACCTACGAGCAGTACTTC. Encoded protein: CASSARSRGPTYEQYF.

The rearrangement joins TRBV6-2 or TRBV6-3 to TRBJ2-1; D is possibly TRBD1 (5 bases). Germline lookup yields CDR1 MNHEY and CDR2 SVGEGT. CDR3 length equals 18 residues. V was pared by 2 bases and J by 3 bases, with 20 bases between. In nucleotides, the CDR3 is TGTGCCAGCAGTTACCTGCAAACCCGACAGCCCCTCTACAATGAGCAGTTCTTC. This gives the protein CASSYLQTRQPLYNEQFF.

The CDR3 DNA follows: TGTGCCAGCAGCTTAGCGGAGAGCACTGAAGCTTTCTTT. Translation gives CASSLAESTEAFF. The rearrangement links TRBV11-1 to TRBJ1-1, with D hard to call. The CDR3 runs 13 residues. The V gene lost 0 bases and the J gene lost 4 bases, with 6 bases spanning the gap. Germline V lookup: CDR1 SGHAT, CDR2 FQDESV (reference sequence).

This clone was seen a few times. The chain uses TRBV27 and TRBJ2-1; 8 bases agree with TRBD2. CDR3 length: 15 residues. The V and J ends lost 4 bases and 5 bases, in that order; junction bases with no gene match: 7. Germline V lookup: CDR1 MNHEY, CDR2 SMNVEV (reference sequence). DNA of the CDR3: TGTGCCAGCAGTTCTCCCGGGACTAGAAACAATGAGCAGTTCTTC. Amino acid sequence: CASSSPGTRNNEQFF.

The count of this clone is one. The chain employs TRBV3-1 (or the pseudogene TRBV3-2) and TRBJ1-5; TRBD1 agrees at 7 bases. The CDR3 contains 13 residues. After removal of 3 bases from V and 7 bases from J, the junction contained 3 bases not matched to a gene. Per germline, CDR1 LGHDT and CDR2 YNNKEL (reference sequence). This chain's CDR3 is CASSHADRQPQHF. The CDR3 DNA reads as TGTGCCAGCAGCCATGCGGACAGGCAGCCCCAGCATTTT.

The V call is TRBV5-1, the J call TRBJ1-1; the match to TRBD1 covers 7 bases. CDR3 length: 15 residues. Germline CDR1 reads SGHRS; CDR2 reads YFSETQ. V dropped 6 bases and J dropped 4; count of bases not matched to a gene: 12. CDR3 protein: CASKGKGAGGTEAFF. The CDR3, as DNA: TGCGCCAGCAAGGGCAAGGGGGCTGGGGGCACTGAAGCTTTCTTT.

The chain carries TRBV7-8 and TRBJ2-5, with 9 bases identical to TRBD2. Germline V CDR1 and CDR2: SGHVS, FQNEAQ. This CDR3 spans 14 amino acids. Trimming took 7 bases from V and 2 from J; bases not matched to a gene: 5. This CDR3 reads CASTLTSGQETQYF. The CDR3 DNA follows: TGTGCCAGCACCCTAACTAGCGGGCAAGAGACCCAGTACTTC.

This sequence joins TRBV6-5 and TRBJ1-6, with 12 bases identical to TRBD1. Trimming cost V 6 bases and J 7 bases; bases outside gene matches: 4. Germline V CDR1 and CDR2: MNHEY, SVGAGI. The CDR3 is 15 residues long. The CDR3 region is CASRRDRGQNSPLHF. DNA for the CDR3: TGTGCCAGCAGAAGGGACAGGGGGCAAAATTCACCCCTCCACTTT.

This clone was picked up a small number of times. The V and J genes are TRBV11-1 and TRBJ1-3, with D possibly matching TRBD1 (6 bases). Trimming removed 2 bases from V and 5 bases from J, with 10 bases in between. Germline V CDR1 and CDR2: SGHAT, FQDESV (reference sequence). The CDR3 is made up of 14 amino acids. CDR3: CASSLTDSRNTIYF. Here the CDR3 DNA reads TGTGCCAGCAGCTTAACGGACAGCCGAAACACCATATATTTT.

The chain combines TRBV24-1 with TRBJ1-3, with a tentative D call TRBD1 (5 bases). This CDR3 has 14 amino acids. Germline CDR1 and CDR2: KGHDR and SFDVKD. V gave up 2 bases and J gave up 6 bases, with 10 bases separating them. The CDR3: CATSDSGYTNTIYF. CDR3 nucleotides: TGTGCCACCAGTGATTCAGGGTACACAAACACCATATATTTT.

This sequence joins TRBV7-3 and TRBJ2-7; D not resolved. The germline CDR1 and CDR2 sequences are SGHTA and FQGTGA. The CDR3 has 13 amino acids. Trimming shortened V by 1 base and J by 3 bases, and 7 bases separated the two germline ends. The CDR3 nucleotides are TGTGCCAGCAGCTTAAGCCCTAGCTACGAGCAGTACTTC. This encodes CASSLSPSYEQYF. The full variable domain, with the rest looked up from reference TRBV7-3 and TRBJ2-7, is GAGVSQTPSNKVTEKGKYVELRCDPISGHTALYWYRQSLGQGPEFLIYFQGTGAADDSGLPNDRFFAVRPEGSVSTLKIQRTERGDSAVYLCASSLSPSYEQYFGPGTRLTVT.

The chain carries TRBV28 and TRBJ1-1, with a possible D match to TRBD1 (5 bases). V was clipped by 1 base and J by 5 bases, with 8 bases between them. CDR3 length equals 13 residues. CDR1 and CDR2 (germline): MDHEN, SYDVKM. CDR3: CASSLSGITEAFF. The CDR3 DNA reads TGTGCCAGCAGTTTATCAGGGATTACTGAAGCTTTCTTT. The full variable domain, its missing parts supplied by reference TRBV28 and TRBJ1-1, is DVKVTQSSRYLVKRTGEKVFLECVQDMDHENMFWYRQDPGLGLRLIYFSYDVKMKEKGDIPEGYSVSREKKERFSLILESASTNQTSMYLCASSLSGITEAFFGQGTRLTVV.

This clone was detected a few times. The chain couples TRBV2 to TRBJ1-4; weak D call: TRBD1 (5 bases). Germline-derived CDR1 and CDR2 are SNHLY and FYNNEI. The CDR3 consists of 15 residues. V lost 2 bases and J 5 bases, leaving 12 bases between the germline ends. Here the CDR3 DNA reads TGTGCCAGCAGTGAATATTCGGGGGAGAATGAAAAACTGTTTTTT. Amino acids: CASSEYSGENEKLFF.

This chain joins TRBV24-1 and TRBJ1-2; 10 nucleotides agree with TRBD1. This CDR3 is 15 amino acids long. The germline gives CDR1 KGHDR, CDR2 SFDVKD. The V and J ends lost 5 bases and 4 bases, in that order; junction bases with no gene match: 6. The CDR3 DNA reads TGTGCCACCAGTGCTGCGACAGGGGGCGTCTATGGCTACACCTTC. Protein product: CATSAATGGVYGYTF.

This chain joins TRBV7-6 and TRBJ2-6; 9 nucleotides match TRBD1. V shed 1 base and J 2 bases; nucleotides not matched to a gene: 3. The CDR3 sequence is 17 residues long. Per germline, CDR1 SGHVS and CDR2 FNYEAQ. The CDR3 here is CASSLGQGVTGANVLTF. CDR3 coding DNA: TGTGCCAGCAGCTTAGGACAGGGGGTAACTGGGGCCAACGTCCTGACTTTC.

DNA of the CDR3: TGTGCCAGCTACCCCCCTCCGACAGGAGGAACTGAAGCTTTCTTT. This gives the protein CASYPPPTGGTEAFF. The chain has TRBV28 and TRBJ1-1; D possibly corresponds to TRBD1 (6 bases). Germline CDR1 is MDHEN and CDR2 is SYDVKM. V was trimmed by 8 bases and J by 5 bases, leaving 21 bases between them. The CDR3 is 15 residues long.

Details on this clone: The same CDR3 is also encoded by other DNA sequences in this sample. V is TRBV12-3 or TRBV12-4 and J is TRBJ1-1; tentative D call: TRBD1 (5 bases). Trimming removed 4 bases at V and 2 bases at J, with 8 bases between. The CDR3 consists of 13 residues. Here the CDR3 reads CASSSGPNTEAFF. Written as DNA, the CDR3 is TGTGCCAGCAGTTCAGGGCCCAACACTGAAGCTTTCTTT.

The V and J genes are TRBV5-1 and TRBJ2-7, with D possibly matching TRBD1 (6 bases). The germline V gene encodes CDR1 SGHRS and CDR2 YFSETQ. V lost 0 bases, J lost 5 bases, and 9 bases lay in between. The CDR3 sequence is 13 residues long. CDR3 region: CASSLGPGDEQYF. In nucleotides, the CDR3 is TGCGCCAGCAGCTTGGGTCCAGGGGACGAGCAGTACTTC. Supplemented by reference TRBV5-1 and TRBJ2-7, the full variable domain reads KAGVTQTPRYLIKTRGQQVTLSCSPISGHRSVSWYQQTPGQGLQFLFEYFSETQRNKGNFPGRFSGRQFSNSRSEMNVSTLELGDSALYLCASSLGPGDEQYFGPGTRLTVT.

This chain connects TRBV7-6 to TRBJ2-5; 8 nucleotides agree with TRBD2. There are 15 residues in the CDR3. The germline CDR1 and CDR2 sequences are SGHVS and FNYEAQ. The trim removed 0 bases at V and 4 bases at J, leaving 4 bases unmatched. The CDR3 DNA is TGTGCCAGCAGCTTAGCCTCCGGGAGGGGAGAGACCCAGTACTTC. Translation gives CASSLASGRGETQYF.

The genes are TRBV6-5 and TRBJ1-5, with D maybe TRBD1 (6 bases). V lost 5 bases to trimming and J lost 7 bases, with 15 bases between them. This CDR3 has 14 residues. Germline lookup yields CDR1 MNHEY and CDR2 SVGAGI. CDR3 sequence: CASSPNRVNQPQHF. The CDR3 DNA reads TGTGCCAGCAGTCCCAACAGGGTGAACCAGCCCCAGCATTTT.

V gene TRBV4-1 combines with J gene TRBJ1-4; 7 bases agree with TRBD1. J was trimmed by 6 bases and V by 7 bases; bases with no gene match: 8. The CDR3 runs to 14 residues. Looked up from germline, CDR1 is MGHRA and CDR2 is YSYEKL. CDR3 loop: CASKPRGQDEKLFF. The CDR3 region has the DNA TGCGCCAGCAAACCGAGGGGGCAGGATGAAAAACTGTTTTTT.

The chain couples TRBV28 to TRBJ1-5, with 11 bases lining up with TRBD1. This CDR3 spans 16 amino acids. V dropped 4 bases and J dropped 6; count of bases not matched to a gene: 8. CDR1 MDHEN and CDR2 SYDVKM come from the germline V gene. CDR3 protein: CASSSTDRGPGQPQHF. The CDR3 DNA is TGTGCCAGCAGTTCGACGGACAGGGGGCCGGGTCAGCCCCAGCATTTT. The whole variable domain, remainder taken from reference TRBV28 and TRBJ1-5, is DVKVTQSSRYLVKRTGEKVFLECVQDMDHENMFWYRQDPGLGLRLIYFSYDVKMKEKGDIPEGYSVSREKKERFSLILESASTNQTSMYLCASSSTDRGPGQPQHFGDGTRLSIL.

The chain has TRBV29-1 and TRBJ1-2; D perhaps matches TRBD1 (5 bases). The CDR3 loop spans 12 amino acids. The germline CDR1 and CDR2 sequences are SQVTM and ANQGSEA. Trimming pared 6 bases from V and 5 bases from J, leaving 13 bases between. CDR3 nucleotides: TGCAGCGTCCTCCCCGACAGATATGGCTACACCTTC. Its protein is CSVLPDRYGYTF.

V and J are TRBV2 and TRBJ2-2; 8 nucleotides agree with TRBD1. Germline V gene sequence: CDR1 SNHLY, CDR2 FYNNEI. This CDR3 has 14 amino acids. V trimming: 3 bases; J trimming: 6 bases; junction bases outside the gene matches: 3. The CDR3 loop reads CASSETGEAGELFF. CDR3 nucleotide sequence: TGTGCCAGCAGTGAGACAGGGGAAGCCGGGGAGCTGTTTTTT.